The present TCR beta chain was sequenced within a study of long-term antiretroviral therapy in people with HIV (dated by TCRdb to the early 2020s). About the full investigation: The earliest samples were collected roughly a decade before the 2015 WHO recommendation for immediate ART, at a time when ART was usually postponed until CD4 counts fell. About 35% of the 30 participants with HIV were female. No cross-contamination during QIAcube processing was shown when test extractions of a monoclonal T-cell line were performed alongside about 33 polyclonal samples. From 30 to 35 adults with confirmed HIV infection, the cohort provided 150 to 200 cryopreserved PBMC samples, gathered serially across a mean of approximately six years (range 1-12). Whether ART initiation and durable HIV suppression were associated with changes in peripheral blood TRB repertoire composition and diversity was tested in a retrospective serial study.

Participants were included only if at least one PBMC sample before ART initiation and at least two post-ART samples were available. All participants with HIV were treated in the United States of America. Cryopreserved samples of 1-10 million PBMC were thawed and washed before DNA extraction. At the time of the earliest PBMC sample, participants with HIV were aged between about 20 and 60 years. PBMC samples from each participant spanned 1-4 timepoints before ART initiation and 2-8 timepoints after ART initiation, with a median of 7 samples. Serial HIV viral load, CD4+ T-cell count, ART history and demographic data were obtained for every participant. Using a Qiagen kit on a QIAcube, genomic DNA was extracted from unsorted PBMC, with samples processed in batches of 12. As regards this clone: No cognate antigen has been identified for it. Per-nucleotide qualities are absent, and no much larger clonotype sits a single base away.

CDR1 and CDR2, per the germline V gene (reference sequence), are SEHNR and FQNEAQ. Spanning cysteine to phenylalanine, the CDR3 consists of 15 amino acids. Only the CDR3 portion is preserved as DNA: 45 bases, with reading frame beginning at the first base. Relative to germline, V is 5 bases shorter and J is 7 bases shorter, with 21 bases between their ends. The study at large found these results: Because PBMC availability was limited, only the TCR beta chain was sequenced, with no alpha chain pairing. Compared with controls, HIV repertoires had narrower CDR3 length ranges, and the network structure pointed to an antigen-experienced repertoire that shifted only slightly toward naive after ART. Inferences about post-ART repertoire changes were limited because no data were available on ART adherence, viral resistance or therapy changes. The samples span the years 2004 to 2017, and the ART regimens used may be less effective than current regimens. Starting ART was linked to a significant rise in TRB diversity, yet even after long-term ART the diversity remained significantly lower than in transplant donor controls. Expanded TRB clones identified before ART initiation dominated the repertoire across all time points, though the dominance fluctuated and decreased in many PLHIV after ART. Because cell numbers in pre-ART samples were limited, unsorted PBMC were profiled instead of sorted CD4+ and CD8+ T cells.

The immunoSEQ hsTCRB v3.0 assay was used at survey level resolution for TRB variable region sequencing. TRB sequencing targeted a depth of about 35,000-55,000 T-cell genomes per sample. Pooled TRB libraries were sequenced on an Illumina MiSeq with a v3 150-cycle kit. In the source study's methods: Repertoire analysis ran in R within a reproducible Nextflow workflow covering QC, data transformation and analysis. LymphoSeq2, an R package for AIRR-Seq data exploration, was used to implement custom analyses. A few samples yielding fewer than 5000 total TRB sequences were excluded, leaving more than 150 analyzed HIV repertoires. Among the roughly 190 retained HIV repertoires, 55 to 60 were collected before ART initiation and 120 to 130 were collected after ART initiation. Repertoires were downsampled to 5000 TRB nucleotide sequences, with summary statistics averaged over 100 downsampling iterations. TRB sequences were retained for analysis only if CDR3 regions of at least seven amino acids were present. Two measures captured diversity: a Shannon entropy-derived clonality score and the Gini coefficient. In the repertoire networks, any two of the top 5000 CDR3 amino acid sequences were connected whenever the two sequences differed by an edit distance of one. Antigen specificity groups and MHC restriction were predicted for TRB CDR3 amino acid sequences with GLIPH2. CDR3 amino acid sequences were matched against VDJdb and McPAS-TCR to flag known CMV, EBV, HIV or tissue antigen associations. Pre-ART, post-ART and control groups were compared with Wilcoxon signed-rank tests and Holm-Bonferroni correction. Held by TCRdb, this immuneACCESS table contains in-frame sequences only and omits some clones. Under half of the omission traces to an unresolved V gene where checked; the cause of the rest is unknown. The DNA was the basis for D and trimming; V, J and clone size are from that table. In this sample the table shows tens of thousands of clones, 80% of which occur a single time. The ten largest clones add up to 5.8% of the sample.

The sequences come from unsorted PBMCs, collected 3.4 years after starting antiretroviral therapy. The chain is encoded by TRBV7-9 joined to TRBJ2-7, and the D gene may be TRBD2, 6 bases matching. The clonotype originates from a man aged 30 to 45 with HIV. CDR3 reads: CASSTREKVIGEQYF. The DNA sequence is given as TGTGCCAGCAGCACCCGGGAGAAGGTCATTGGGGAGCAGTACTTC.